The 15 T cell receptor beta chains presented below share a single source sample, sequenced in a study of blood T cell repertoires in COVID-19. Clones were sequenced by immunoSEQ multiplex PCR, and TCRdb holds only the in-frame ones, with some missing. The table has about 140,000 clones, about 85% seen once. The sequencing sample was made of peripheral blood. The source is a human donor in a cohort sampled during active COVID-19.

The rearrangement joins TRBV15 to TRBJ1-2; D is possibly TRBD1 (6 bases). The ends were cut back, 9 bases at V and 0 bases at J, with 14 bases in the middle. Germline V CDR1 and CDR2: LNHNV, YYDKDF (reference sequence). The CDR3 covers 14 residues. The CDR3 loop is CATRRDISNYGYTF. DNA for the CDR3: TGTGCCACAAGAAGGGACATATCTAACTATGGCTACACCTTC. The full variable domain, in which reference TRBV15 and TRBJ1-2 provide the parts outside the CDR3, is DAMVIQNPRYQVTQFGKPVTLSCSQTLNHNVMYWYQQKSSQAPKLLFHYYDKDFNNEADTPDNFQSRRPNTSFCFLDIRSPGLGDTAMYLCATRRDISNYGYTFGSGTRLTVV.

By share, this clone counts as medium-sized. The chain employs TRBV21-1 and TRBJ2-5; the listed D gene, TRBD1, was not tested against the DNA. TRBV21-1 corresponds to a pseudogene. There are 16 residues in the CDR3. The CDR3 DNA reads as TGTGCCAGCAGCAAATGGTGGGACAGGGGGCAAGAGACCCAGTACTTC. Its translation: CASSKWWDRGQETQYF.

The J gene is TRBJ2-7, the V gene TRBV18; D might be TRBD1 (5 bases). Trimming removed 2 bases from V and 6 bases from J, with 11 bases in between. There are 13 residues in the CDR3. Germline V gene sequence: CDR1 KGHSH, CDR2 LQKENI. CDR3 coding DNA: TGTGCCAGCTCACCATCGGGCAGGGTCGAGCAGTACTTC. It encodes CASSPSGRVEQYF.

This clone was seen a few times. The rearrangement joins TRBV5-1 to TRBJ1-2, with 7 nucleotides matching TRBD1. Germline V CDR1 and CDR2: SGHRS, YFSETQ. The CDR3 covers 13 residues. The V segment lost 1 base and the J segment 5 bases; nucleotides outside the gene matches: 2. The chain's CDR3 is CASSLRQGYGYTF. The DNA of the CDR3 is TGCGCCAGCAGCTTGCGACAGGGATATGGCTACACCTTC. Based on the CDR3 plus reference TRBV5-1 and TRBJ1-2, the full variable domain is KAGVTQTPRYLIKTRGQQVTLSCSPISGHRSVSWYQQTPGQGLQFLFEYFSETQRNKGNFPGRFSGRQFSNSRSEMNVSTLELGDSALYLCASSLRQGYGYTFGSGTRLTVV.

This clone occurred once. The gene calls are TRBV29-1 and TRBJ2-5; 8 bases match TRBD1. The germline gives CDR1 SQVTM, CDR2 ANQGSEA. This CDR3 has 13 residues. V shed 6 bases and J 4 bases; nucleotides not matched to a gene: 7. Here the CDR3 reads CSVTTGAPETQYF. In DNA, the CDR3 is TGCAGCGTCACGACAGGGGCCCCAGAGACCCAGTACTTC.

The chain links TRBV28 to TRBJ2-2; 7 bases are a match to TRBD1. The germline V gene has CDR1 MDHEN and CDR2 SYDVKM. CDR3 length: 17 residues. Trimming took 1 base from V and 8 from J; bases not matched to a gene: 13. CDR3 coding DNA: TGTGCCAGCAGTTTATCGGCAGCCGACAGGGTATTTGGGGAGCTGTTTTTT. Amino acids: CASSLSAADRVFGELFF.

CDR3 nucleotides: TGCGCCAGCAGCTTGGGATTAGGGGGCCTTGCCAATCAGCCCCAGCATTTT. Its protein is CASSLGLGGLANQPQHF. V gene TRBV5-1 combines with J gene TRBJ1-5; 7 bases fit TRBD1. J was trimmed by 3 bases and V by 0 bases; bases with no gene match: 9. CDR3 length equals 17 residues. Germline CDR1 SGHRS, CDR2 YFSETQ.

The chain couples TRBV5-4 to TRBJ2-7; TRBD2 aligns across 9 bases. CDR3 length: 15 residues. J gave up 4 bases and V 5 bases, and 10 bases lay outside the gene matches. Germline-derived CDR1 and CDR2 are SGHNT and YYREEE (reference sequence). CDR3 in amino acids: CASSPGLAEGYEQYF. DNA for the CDR3: TGTGCCAGCAGTCCGGGACTAGCCGAGGGATACGAGCAGTACTTC.

The V and J genes are TRBV3-1 (or the pseudogene TRBV3-2) and TRBJ1-4; 8 bases match TRBD1. Germline V gives CDR1 LGHDT, CDR2 YNNKEL (reference sequence). CDR3 length equals 15 residues. Trimming cost V 4 bases and J 9 bases; bases outside gene matches: 10. The CDR3 nucleotides read TGTGCCAGCAGCCTCCGACAGGGGTCTCGAAAAAAACTGTTTTTT. This encodes CASSLRQGSRKKLFF.

The chain recombines TRBV27 with TRBJ1-2; the D gene is possibly TRBD1 (5 bases). V was pared by 6 bases and J by 7 bases, with 12 bases between. Per the germline V gene, CDR1 is MNHEY and CDR2 is SMNVEV (reference sequence). This CDR3 spans 12 amino acids. The CDR3 loop reads CASSLRGFGYTF. The CDR3 DNA reads TGTGCCAGCAGCCTCCGGGGGTTTGGCTACACCTTC.

This chain joins TRBV5-1 and TRBJ2-2; TRBD2 is a possible D gene (5 bases). Germline CDR1 SGHRS, CDR2 YFSETQ. The CDR3 is 14 residues long. V was cut by 2 bases and J by 5 bases, with 10 bases left in between. The CDR3 region is CASSFSEGTGELFF. CDR3 coding DNA: TGCGCCAGCAGCTTCTCTGAGGGTACCGGGGAGCTGTTTTTT.

On this clone: The same CDR3 arises from other DNA sequences in this sample as well. The chain uses TRBV12-3 or TRBV12-4 and TRBJ1-1; perhaps TRBD1 as D (5 bases). Trimming stripped 4 bases from V and 4 bases from J, with 10 bases between. This CDR3 has 13 amino acids. In DNA, the CDR3 is TGTGCCAGCAGTTCTTTAAGGGGCACTGAAGCTTTCTTT. Its protein product is CASSSLRGTEAFF.

This clone was detected only once. The chain is built from TRBV28 and TRBJ2-1; a possible D gene is TRBD2 (5 bases). The CDR3 covers 14 residues. Germline V CDR1 and CDR2: MDHEN, SYDVKM. V lost 5 bases and J 6 bases, leaving 14 bases between the germline ends. The CDR3 region has the DNA TGTGCCAGCAGTCCTTGGGGTAGCGTCAATGAGCAGTTCTTC. Translating gives CASSPWGSVNEQFF. The entire variable domain, with the rest obtained from reference TRBV28 and TRBJ2-1, is as follows: DVKVTQSSRYLVKRTGEKVFLECVQDMDHENMFWYRQDPGLGLRLIYFSYDVKMKEKGDIPEGYSVSREKKERFSLILESASTNQTSMYLCASSPWGSVNEQFFGPGTRLTVL.

The count of this clone is one. This chain links TRBV12-5 with TRBJ2-3; D gene uncertain. The CDR3 extends over 13 amino acids. V was clipped by 1 base and J by 4 bases, with 6 bases between them. Germline loops: CDR1 LGHNT, CDR2 FRNRAP. The CDR3 DNA sequence: TGTGCTAGTGGTTTGGGGAGTTCAGATACGCAGTATTTT. The encoded protein is CASGLGSSDTQYF. Supplemented by reference TRBV12-5 and TRBJ2-3, the full variable domain reads DARVTQTPRHKVTEMGQEVTMRCQPILGHNTVFWYRQTMMQGLELLAYFRNRAPLDDSGMPKDRFSAEMPDATLATLKIQPSEPRDSAVYFCASGLGSSDTQYFGPGTRLTVL.

This chain uses TRBV19 with TRBJ2-6; unclear D gene. With 7 bases removed from V and 1 base from J, the gap between germline ends came to 8 bases. This CDR3 spans 14 amino acids. Germline V CDR1 and CDR2: LNHDA, SQIVND (reference sequence). CDR3 sequence (DNA): TGTGCCAGTACCCTTTCTTCTGGGGCCAACGTCCTGACTTTC. Its protein is CASTLSSGANVLTF. Combining the CDR3 with reference TRBV19 and TRBJ2-6 gives the whole variable domain DGGITQSPKYLFRKEGQNVTLSCEQNLNHDAMYWYRQDPGQGLRLIYYSQIVNDFQKGDIAEGYSVSREKKESFPLTVTSAQKNPTAFYLCASTLSSGANVLTFGAGSRLTVL.